The TCR beta chain described here comes from a study of blood T cell repertoires in COVID-19 (dated by TCRdb to the early 2020s). Study-wide context: Samples from collaborators originated in the United States, Italy and Spain and spanned both the acute and convalescent phases of COVID-19. Where available, HLA class I and class II types were obtained from metadata supplied by the sample provider rather than from assay-based typing. The samples were drawn from the first 160 participants of the ongoing ImmuneRACE study and from over a thousand subjects provided by 6 global collaborators. A freely available public database, intended as a resource for researchers studying the immune response to SARS-CoV-2, is where the repertoires were released. The material from the prospective study consisted of cDNA or gDNA derived from T cells, B-cell-depleted T cells, or PBMCs. Subjects who had been exposed to COVID-19, were actively infected with it, or had recovered from it provided the deeply sampled blood TCRbeta repertoires that made up the dataset. Nearly every sample came with metadata listing a de-identified subject ID, COVID-19 status, age in years and sex. General findings and caveats noted by the study authors: The amount of clinical and demographic metadata varied by source and participant and was provided uncurated.

For this chain, trimming is 6 bases at the V end and 4 bases at the J end, and the number of junction bases without a gene match is 11. The CDR3 starts with the cysteine, ends with the phenylalanine, and has 15 residues. Of all the DNA, just the CDR3 is kept, 45 bases in frame from base 1. In the germline V gene, CDR1 corresponds to MDHEN and CDR2 to SYDVKM. This clone was recorded a few times. The clone's antigen remains unknown. Base qualities are not recorded, but no much larger clone differs from it by a single base. TCRbeta CDR3 regions were amplified from genomic DNA by means of the immunoSEQ Assay, a bias-controlled multiplex PCR. The paper's processing steps were these. Within the assay, amplification of reference gene primers was used to estimate how many nucleated cells each sample contained. Sequence reads were collapsed and filtered to measure the absolute abundance of every unique TCRbeta CDR3 rearrangement. Productive Simpson clonality was computed per sample as the square root of Simpson's diversity index over productive rearrangements. TCRdb re-hosts the immuneACCESS table, in-frame sequences only. Its copies lack some clones; in the studies checked, an unresolved V gene accounts for under half of them, and the cause for the rest is not known. V and J calls plus clone size are reproduced from that table; the DNA served to infer D and trimming. The sample table contains about 170,000 clones; only one count was recorded for approximately 86% of them. The ten largest account for roughly 3.4% of the sample.

Each collaborating institution followed its own protocols to collect whole blood in K2EDTA tubes. For TCRbeta analysis, collaborators shipped samples in one of three forms: frozen whole blood, isolated PBMCs, or DNA extracted from either of those sample types. Here the chain combines TRBV28 and TRBJ1-1, and 7 bases in between align with TRBD1. The source is a man between 70 and 80 years old with acute or convalescent COVID-19. Sequencing was done on a sample of peripheral blood. The sequenced DNA: TGTGCCAGCAGACAGACAGGGACGTACCTCACTGAAGCTTTCTTT. Its protein product is CASRQTGTYLTEAFF.